This TCR beta chain was identified during a study of T-cell reconstitution after alpha-beta-depleted transplantation in children. Germline V lookup: CDR1 SGHRS, CDR2 YFSETQ. V shed 4 bases, J shed 5 bases, and the junction held 7 bases outside the gene matches. This CDR3 contains 14 residues. This clonotype was seen a few times. Unique molecular identifiers tagged the TCRbeta library. TCRdb passed the PCR reads through MiXCR, listing each CDR3 protein once. The sample has around 340,000 distinct CDR3 sequences; 10% to 15% are singletons. The receptor was derived from a human donor who donated a stem cell graft to a child with Fanconi anemia. V usage is TRBV5-1 and J usage is TRBJ2-7; 9 nucleotides match TRBD1. The input for sequencing was PBMCs, taken from the stem cell graft. The DNA for the CDR3 is TGCGCCAGCAGCCACGGGACAGGGCAGGACGAGCAGTACTTC. Translated, it gives CASSHGTGQDEQYF.